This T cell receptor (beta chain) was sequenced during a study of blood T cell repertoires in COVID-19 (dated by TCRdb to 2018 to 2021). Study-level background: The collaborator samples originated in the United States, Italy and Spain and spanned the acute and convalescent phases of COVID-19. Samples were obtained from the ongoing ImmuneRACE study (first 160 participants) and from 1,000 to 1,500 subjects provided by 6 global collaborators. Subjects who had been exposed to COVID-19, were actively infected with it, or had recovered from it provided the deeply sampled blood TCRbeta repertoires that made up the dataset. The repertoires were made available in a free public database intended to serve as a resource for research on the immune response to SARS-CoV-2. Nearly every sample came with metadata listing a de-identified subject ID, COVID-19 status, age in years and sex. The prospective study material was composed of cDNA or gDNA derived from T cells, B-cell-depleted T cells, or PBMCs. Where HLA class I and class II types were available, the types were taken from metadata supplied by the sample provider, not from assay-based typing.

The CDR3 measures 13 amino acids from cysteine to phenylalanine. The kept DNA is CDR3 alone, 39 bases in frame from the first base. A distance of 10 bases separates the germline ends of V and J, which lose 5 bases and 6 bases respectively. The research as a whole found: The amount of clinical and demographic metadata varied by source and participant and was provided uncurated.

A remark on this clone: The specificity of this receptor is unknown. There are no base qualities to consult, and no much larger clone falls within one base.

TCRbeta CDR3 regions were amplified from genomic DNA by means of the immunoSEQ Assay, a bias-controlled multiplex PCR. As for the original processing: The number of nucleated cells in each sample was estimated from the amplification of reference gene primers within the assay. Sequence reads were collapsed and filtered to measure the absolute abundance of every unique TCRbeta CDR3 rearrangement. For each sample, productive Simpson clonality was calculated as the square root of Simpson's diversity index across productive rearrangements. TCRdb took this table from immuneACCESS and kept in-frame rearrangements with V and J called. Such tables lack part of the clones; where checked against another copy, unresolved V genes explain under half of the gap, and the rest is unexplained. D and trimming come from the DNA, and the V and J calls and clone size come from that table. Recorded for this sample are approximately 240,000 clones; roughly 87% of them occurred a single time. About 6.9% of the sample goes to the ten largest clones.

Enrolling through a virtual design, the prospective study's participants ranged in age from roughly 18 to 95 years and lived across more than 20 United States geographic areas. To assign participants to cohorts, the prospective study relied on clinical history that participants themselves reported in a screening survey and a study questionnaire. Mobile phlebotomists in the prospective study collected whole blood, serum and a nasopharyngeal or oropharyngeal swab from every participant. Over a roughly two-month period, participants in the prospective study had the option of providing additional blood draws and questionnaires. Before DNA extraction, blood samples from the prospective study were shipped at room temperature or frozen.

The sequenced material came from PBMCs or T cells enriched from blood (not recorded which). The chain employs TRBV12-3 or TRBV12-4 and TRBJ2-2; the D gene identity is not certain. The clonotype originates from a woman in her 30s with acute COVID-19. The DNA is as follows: TGTGCCAGCAGTCTATCACTTTCCGGGGAGCTGTTTTTT. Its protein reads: CASSLSLSGELFF.